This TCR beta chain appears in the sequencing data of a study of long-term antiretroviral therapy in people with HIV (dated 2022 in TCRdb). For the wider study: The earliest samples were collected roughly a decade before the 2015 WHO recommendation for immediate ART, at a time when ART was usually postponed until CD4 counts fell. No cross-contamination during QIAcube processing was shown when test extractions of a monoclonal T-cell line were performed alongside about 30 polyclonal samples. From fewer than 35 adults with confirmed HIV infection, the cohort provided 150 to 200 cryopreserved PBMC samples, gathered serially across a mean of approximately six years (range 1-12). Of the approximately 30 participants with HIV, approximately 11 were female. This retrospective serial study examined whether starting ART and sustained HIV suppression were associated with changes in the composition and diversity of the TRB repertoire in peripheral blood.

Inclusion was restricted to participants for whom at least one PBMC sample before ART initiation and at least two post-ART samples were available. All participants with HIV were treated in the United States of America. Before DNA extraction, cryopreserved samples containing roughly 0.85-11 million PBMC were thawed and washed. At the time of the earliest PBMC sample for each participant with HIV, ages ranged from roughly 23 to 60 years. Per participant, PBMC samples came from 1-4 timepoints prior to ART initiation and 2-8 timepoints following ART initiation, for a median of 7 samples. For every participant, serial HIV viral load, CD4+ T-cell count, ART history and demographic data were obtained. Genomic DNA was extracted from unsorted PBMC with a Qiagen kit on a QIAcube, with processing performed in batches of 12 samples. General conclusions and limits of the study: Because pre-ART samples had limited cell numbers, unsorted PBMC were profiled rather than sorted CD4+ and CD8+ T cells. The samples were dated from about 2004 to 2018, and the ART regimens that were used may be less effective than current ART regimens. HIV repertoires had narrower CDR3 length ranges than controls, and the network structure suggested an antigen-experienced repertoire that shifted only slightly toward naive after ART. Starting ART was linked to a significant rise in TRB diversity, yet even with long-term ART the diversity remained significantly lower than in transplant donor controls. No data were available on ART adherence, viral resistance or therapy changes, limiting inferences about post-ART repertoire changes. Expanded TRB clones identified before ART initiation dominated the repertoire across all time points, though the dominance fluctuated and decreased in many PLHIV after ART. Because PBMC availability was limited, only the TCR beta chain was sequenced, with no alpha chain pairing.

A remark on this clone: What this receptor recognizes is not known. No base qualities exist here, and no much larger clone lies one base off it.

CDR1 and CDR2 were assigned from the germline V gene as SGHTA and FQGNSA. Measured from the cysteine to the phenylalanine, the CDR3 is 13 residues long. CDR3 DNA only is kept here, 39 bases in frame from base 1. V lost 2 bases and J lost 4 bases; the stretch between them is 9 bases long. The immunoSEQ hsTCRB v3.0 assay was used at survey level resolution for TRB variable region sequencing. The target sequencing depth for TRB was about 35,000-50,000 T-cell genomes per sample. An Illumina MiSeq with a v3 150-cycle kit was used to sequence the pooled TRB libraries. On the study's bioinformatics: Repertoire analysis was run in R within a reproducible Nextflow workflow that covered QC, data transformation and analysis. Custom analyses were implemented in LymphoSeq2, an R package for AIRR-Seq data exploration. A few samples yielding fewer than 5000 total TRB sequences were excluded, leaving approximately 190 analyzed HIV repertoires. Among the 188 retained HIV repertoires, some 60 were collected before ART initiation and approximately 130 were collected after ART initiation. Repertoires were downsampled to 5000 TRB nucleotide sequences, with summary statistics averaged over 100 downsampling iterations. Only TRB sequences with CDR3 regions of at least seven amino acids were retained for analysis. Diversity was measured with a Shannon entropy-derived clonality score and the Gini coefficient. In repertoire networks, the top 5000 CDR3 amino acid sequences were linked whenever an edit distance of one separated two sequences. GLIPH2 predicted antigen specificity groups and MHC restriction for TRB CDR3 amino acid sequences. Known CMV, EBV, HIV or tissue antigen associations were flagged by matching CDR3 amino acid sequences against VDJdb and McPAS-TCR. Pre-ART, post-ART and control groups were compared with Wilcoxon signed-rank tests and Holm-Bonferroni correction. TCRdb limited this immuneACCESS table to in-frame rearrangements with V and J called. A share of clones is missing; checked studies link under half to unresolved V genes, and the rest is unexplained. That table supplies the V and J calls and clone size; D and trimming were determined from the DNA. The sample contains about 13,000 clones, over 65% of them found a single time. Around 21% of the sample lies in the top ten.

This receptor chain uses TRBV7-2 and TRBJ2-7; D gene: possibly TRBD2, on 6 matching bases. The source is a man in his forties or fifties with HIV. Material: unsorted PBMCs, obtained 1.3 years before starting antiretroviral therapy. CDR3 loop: CASSLLTSYEQYF. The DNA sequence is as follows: TGTGCCAGCAGCTTATTGACTAGTTACGAGCAGTACTTC.